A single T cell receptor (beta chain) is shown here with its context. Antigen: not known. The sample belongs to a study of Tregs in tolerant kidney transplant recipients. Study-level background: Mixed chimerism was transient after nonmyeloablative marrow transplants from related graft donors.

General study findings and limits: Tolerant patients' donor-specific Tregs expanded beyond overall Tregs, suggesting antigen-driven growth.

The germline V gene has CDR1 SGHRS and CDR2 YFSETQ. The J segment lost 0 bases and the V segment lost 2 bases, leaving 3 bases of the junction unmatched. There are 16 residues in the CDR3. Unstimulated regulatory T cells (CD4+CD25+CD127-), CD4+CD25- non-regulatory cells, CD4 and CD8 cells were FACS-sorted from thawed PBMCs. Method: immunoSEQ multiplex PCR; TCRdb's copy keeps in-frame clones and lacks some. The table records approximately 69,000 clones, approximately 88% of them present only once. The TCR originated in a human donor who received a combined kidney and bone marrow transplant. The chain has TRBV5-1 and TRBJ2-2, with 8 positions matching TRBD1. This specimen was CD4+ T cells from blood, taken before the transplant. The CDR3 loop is CASSFVTGANTGELFF. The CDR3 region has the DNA TGCGCCAGCAGCTTCGTGACAGGGGCGAACACCGGGGAGCTGTTTTTT. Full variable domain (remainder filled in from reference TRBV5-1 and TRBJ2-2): KAGVTQTPRYLIKTRGQQVTLSCSPISGHRSVSWYQQTPGQGLQFLFEYFSETQRNKGNFPGRFSGRQFSNSRSEMNVSTLELGDSALYLCASSFVTGANTGELFFGEGSRLTVL.